This record covers a single T cell receptor (beta chain). The data stem from a study of blood T cell repertoires in COVID-19. Turning to the study itself: Donors in the United States, Italy and Spain gave samples during acute or convalescent COVID-19.

Clones were sequenced by immunoSEQ multiplex PCR, and TCRdb holds only the in-frame ones, with some missing. The data contain approximately 36,000 clones, roughly 84% of them singletons. Trimming cost V 4 bases and J 3 bases, with 16 bases left between them. The CDR3 extends over 15 amino acids. The germline V gene has CDR1 SGHDT and CDR2 YYEEEE. The chain couples TRBV5-6 to TRBJ1-1; D gene uncertain. This receptor was obtained from a human donor in a cohort sampled during active COVID-19. The sample was peripheral blood. CDR3 sequence (DNA): TGTGCCAGCAGCCCTCGAGTCGGAGTCTACACTGAAGCTTTCTTT. It codes for CASSPRVGVYTEAFF.